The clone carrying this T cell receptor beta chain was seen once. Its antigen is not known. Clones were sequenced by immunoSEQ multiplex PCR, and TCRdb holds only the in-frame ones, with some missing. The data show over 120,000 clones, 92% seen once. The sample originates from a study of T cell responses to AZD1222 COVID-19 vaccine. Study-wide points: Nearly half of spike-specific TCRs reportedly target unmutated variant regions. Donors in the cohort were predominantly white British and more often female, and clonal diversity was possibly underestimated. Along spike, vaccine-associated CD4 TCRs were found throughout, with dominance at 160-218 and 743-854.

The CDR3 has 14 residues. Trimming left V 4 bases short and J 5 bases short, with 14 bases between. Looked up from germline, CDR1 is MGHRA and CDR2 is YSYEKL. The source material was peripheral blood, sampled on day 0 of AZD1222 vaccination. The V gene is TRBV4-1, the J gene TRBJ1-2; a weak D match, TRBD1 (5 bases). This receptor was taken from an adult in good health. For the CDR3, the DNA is TGCGCCAGCAGCCCCCAGGGAGAAGTATATGGCTACACCTTC. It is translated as CASSPQGEVYGYTF.